This T cell receptor (beta chain) was observed in a study of OX40 agonist ivuxolimab in advanced cancers. Turning to the overall study: The costimulatory receptor OX40 (CD134) was targeted by ivuxolimab, a fully human IgG2 agonistic monoclonal antibody. Intravenous ivuxolimab was administered to patients every 2 weeks at six dose levels: 0.01, 0.1, 0.3, 1.5, 3 and 10 mg/kg. Among the 52 dose-escalation patients, about 19 had hepatocellular carcinoma, 15 or so melanoma, 9 renal cell carcinoma and 9 head and neck cancer. In the dose-escalation cohort, roughly 80% of patients were male, and the mean age was approximately 60 years, with a range of about 23 to 80. Patients were allowed to have had prior anti-PD-1, anti-PD-L1 or anti-CTLA-4 therapy, and approximately 43% of the dose-escalation patients had previously received checkpoint inhibitors. Partial responses occurred in three dose-escalation patients, of whom one had hepatocellular carcinoma and two had cutaneous melanoma. The point of sequencing TCRbeta in the periphery was to test whether ivuxolimab changed TCR sequence diversity and drove clonal T-cell expansion. The paper covers the monotherapy dose-escalation part of the phase I ivuxolimab trial, which included N of about 50 patients.

A remark on this clone: Its antigen is unknown. Per-nucleotide qualities are absent, and no much larger clonotype sits a single base away.

Genomic DNA was extracted from sorted cells for sequencing of the TCRbeta CDR3 region. TCRbeta CDR3 regions were sequenced using the immunoSEQ Assay. The clones in this table, taken by TCRdb from immuneACCESS, are in-frame only. Not every clone is retained; where verified, under half of the shortfall comes from an unresolved V gene, and the cause of the rest is unknown. Within this sample are 100,000 to 150,000 clones, with 92% of them counted one time only. The ten largest clones take up around 0.84% of the sample. The trial excluded patients who had a history of autoimmune disease or were on systemic immunosuppression. In every dose cohort, peripheral blood was drawn for TCR sequencing at baseline, cycle 4 day 1, and cycle 7 day 1. The samples were drawn from a first-in-human, open-label, multicenter phase I dose-escalation trial of ivuxolimab. Adults with locally advanced or metastatic melanoma, renal cell carcinoma, hepatocellular carcinoma or head and neck squamous cell carcinoma were enrolled in the trial. Before TCR sequencing, CD4+ T cells and CD8+ T cells from peripheral blood were sorted into separate populations.

Broader findings and caveats from the paper: In the 0.1-3.0 mg/kg groups, partial responders were among the patients with the lowest normalized peripheral clonal expansion, particularly in CD8+ T cells. Low levels of normalized T-cell clonal expansion were also shown by some nonresponding patients. After ivuxolimab, more expanded clones were found on average in CD8+ T cells than in CD4+ T cells. Which antigens the clonally expanded peripheral T cells were specific for was not determined. At doses from 0.1 to 3.0 mg/kg, clonal expansion was seen in both CD4+ and CD8+ blood T cells between baseline and week 6.

The CDR1 and CDR2 encoded by the germline V gene are SGHTA and FQGNSA. V gives up 5 bases and J gives up 1 base, and the segment between their germline ends measures 18 bases. The CDR3 runs 16 amino acids, cysteine and phenylalanine included. CDR3 DNA only is kept here, 48 bases in frame from base 1. This clonotype originated in an adult with an advanced solid tumor such as melanoma, head and neck, liver or kidney cancer. The chain joins TRBV7-2 to TRBJ2-7, with the D gene tentatively TRBD1 or TRBD2, based on 5 matching bases in each. The sequences come from CD4+ or CD8+ T cells sorted from blood, collected in a trial of the OX40 agonist ivuxolimab. The nucleotides read TGTGCCAGCAGCCTACGGGGCAGGCCCACTTCCTACGAGCAGTACTTC. Its protein product is CASSLRGRPTSYEQYF.